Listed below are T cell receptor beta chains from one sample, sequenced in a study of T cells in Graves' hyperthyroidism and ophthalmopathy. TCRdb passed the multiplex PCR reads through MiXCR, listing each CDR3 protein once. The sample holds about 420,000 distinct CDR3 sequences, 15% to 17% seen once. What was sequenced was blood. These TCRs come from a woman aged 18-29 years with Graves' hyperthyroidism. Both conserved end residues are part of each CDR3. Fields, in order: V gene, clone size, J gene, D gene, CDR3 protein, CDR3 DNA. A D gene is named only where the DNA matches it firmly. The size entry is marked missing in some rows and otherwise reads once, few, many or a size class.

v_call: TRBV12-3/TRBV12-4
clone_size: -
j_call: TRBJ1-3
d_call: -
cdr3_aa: CASSLRQAALSGNTIYF
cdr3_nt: TGTGCCAGCAGTTTAAGACAGGCCGCTCTGTCTGGAAACACCATATATTTT

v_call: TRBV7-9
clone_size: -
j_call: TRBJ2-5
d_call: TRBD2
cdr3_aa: CASRLGGLAGPAKETQYF
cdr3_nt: TGTGCCAGCAGACTTGGTGGACTAGCGGGGCCGGCCAAAGAGACCCAGTACTTC

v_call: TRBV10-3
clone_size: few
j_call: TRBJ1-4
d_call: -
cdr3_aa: CAISERGAPNEKLFF
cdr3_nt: TGTGCCATCAGTGAGAGGGGGGCTCCTAATGAAAAACTGTTTTTT

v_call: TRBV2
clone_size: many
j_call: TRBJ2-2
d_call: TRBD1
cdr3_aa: CASQTGTGELFF
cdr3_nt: TGTGCCAGCCAGACAGGGACCGGGGAGCTGTTTTTT

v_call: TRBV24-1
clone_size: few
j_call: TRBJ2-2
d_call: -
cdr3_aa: CATSRDLGNAGELFF
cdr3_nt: TGTGCCACCAGCCGGGACCTAGGGAACGCCGGGGAGCTGTTTTTT

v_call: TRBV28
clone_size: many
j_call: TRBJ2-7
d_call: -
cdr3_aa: CASRLGGDPYEQYF
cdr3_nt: TGTGCCAGCAGATTGGGGGGAGACCCCTACGAGCAGTACTTC

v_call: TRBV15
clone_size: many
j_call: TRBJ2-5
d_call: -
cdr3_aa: CATSRDRGLAPETQYF
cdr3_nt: TGTGCCACCAGCAGAGATAGGGGGCTAGCGCCAGAGACCCAGTACTTC

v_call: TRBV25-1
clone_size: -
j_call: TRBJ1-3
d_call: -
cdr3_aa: CASSGTDPKYF
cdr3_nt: TGTGCCAGCAGTGGGACCGACCCAAAATATTTT

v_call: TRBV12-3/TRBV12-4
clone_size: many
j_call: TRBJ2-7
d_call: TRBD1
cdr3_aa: CASSPTWTGGNEQYF
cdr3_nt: TGTGCCAGCAGCCCGACATGGACAGGGGGCAACGAGCAGTACTTC

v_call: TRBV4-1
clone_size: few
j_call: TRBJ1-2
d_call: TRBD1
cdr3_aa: CASSQDQGGRRYGYTF
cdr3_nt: TGCGCCAGCAGCCAAGACCAGGGGGGGCGCAGGTATGGCTACACCTTC

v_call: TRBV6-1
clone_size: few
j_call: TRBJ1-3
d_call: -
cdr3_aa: CASSKGVSGNTIYF
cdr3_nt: TGTGCCAGCAGTAAAGGGGTGTCTGGAAACACCATATATTTT

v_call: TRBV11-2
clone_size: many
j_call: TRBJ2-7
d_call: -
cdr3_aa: CASRPPGPFYEQYF
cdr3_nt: TGTGCCAGCAGACCTCCGGGACCGTTCTACGAGCAGTACTTC

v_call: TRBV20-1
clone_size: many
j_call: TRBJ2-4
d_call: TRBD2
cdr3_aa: CSAREREGLAKNIQYF
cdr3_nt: TGCAGTGCTAGAGAGCGGGAGGGCCTAGCCAAAAACATTCAGTACTTC

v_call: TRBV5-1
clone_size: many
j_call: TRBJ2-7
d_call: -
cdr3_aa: CASREAGSSYEQYF
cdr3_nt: TGCGCCAGCCGAGAGGCGGGGAGCTCCTACGAGCAGTACTTC

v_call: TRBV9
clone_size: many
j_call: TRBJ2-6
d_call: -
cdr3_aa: CASSVGRVNVLTF
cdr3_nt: TGTGCCAGCAGCGTAGGCCGGGTCAACGTCCTGACTTTC

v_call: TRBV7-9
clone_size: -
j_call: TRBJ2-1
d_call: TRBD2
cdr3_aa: CASSLGGTSVPFYNEQFF
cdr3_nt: TGTGCCAGCAGCTTAGGCGGGACTAGCGTACCCTTTTACAATGAGCAGTTCTTC

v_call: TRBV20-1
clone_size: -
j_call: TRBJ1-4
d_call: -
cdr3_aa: CSARGGRLDEKLFF
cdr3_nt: TGCAGTGCTAGAGGTGGCCGACTTGATGAAAAACTGTTTTTT

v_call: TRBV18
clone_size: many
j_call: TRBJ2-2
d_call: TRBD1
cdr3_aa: CASSNGQGNTGELFF
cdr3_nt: TGTGCCAGCTCAAATGGACAGGGAAACACCGGGGAGCTGTTTTTT

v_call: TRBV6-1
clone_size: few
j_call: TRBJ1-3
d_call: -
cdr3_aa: CASTADKLLSGNTIYF
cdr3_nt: TGTGCCAGCACCGCGGACAAACTCCTATCTGGAAACACCATATATTTT

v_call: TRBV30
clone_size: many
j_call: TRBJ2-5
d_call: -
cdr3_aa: CAWRGQETQYF
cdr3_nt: TGTGCCTGGCGGGGGCAAGAGACCCAGTACTTC

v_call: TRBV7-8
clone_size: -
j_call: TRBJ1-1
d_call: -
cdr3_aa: CASSRGGGRNTEAFF
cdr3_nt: TGTGCCAGCAGCCGAGGTGGGGGAAGGAACACTGAAGCTTTCTTT

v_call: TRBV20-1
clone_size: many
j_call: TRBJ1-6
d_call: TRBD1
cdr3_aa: CSAREGAGTGAPPLHF
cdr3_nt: TGCAGTGCTAGAGAGGGGGCGGGGACAGGGGCGCCACCCCTCCACTTT

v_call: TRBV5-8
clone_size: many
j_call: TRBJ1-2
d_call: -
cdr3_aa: CASSPGRRGGYTF
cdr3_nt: TGTGCCAGCAGCCCCGGACGCCGGGGGGGCTACACCTTC